Sequencing of this TCR beta chain was carried out in a study of blood T cells in healthy people across ages. Study-level points and caveats: Because sorting was not performed, PBMCs prevented conclusive naive versus antigen-experienced comparison. Estimates drawn from one million T cells were deemed to understate diversity.

Concerning this clonotype itself: What it recognizes is unknown.

The CDR3 loop spans 15 amino acids. CDR1 is LGHNT and CDR2 is FRNRAP in the germline V gene. With a J-beta primer mix and a sample-barcoded 5' primer, a second PCR ran about 6 to 11 cycles. TCRdb fed the 5' RACE reads into MiXCR, producing one record per CDR3 protein. The sample has 780,000 or so distinct CDR3 sequences; around three fifths are singletons. Drawn from each donor were 8.5 to 10 milliliters of peripheral blood. The TCR was taken from a man aged 35 to 55 in good health. The specimen was blood. J is TRBJ2-4 and V is TRBV12-5; 9 bases agree with TRBD2. The J call is doubtful: the DNA matches TRBJ2-5 better. The CDR3 protein is CASGLVRGGKETQYF. The CDR3 region has the DNA TGTGCTAGTGGTTTGGTGCGGGGGGGGAAAGAGACCCAGTACTTC.